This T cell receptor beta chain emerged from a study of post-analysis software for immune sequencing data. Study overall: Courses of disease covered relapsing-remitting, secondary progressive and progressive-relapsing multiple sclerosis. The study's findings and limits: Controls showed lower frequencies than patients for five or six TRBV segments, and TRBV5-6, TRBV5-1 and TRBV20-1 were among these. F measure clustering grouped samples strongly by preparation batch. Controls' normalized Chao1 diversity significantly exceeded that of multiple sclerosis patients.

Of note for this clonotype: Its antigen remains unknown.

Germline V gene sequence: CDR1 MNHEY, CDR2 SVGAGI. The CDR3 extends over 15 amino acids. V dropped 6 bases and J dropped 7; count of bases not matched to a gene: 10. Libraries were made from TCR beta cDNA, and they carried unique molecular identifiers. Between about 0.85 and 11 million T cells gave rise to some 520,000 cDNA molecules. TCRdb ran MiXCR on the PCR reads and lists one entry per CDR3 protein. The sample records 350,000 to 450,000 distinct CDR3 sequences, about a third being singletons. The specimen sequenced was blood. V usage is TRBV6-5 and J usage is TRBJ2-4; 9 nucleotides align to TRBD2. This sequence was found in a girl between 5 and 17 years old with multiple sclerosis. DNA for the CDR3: TGTGCCAGCAGAATACGGGGTGCGGGGGGGAACATTCAGTACTTC. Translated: CASRIRGAGGNIQYF.